One and the same sample provided the 25 T cell receptor beta chains below, sequenced in a study of blood T cell repertoires in COVID-19. The protocol was immunoSEQ multiplex PCR, while the TCRdb copy is restricted to in-frame clones and leaves out a portion. Counted here are about 70,000 clones, 81% occurring once; the ten biggest clones make up around 0.83%. Input material: peripheral blood. The receptors stem from an older woman with acute or convalescent COVID-19.

This chain joins TRBV19 and TRBJ2-3, with D possibly matching TRBD1 (5 bases). Between the trimmed V and J ends, which lost 5 bases and 0 bases, there was a span of 18 bases. This CDR3 is built from 17 residues. The germline gives CDR1 LNHDA, CDR2 SQIVND (reference sequence). The DNA for the CDR3 is TGTGCCAGTAGTCTTTCCGCTGACAGTTCTAGCACAGATACGCAGTATTTT. Translated: CASSLSADSSSTDTQYF.

The chain couples TRBV7-2 to TRBJ2-5; TRBD2 matches at 14 bases. Looked up from germline, CDR1 is SGHTA and CDR2 is FQGNSA. J lost 6 bases, V lost 5 bases, and 8 bases had no gene match. CDR3 length: 16 amino acids. The CDR3 reads CASSKMTSGGVKTQYF. For the CDR3, the DNA is TGTGCCAGCAGCAAAATGACTAGCGGGGGGGTAAAGACCCAGTACTTC.

In this sample, this clone turned up many times. V usage is TRBV5-4 and J usage is TRBJ1-1; D is undetermined. There are 14 residues in the CDR3. Germline lookup yields CDR1 SGHNT and CDR2 YYREEE (reference sequence). Trimming took off 2 bases at V and 2 bases at J, with 10 bases between the two ends. In DNA, the CDR3 is TGTGCCAGCAGCTTCGCTTCAGTCAACACTGAAGCTTTCTTT. Its translation is CASSFASVNTEAFF.

The CDR3 DNA is TGTGCCAGCAGCTTAGGAGAAATGAACACTGAAGCTTTCTTT. This codes for CASSLGEMNTEAFF. This chain joins TRBV7-9 and TRBJ1-1; the D is unclear. Germline V gene data show CDR1 as SEHNR and CDR2 as FQNEAQ (reference sequence). V lost 1 base, J lost 0 bases, and 6 bases lay in between. The CDR3 sequence is 14 residues long.

The V gene is TRBV10-2, the J gene TRBJ2-4; 8 nucleotides match TRBD2. This CDR3 is 15 amino acids long. With 6 bases clipped from V and 2 bases from J, the junction kept 6 bases outside the gene matches. The germline V gene has CDR1 WSHSY and CDR2 SAAADI. CDR3 coding DNA: TGCGCCAGCAGGGAAGCGGGGGCTACCAAAAACATTCAGTACTTC. Its protein product is CASREAGATKNIQYF.

The CDR3 DNA sequence: TGTGCCAGCAGCTTGTTTTTACTAGCGGGGGAGTTCAATCACGGGGAGCTGTTTTTT. Translated: CASSLFLLAGEFNHGELFF. The chain uses TRBV5-5 and TRBJ2-2, with 11 bases matching TRBD2. CDR1 and CDR2 from the germline V gene are SGHKS and YYEKEE (reference sequence). The CDR3 runs to 19 residues. The ends lost 1 base at V and 7 bases at J; junction bases unmatched: 15.

This clone has only a few counts. The chain recombines TRBV2 with TRBJ1-5; maybe TRBD1 (6 bases). There are 13 residues in the CDR3. With 7 bases removed from V and 5 bases from J, the gap between germline ends came to 12 bases. CDR1 SNHLY and CDR2 FYNNEI come from the germline V gene. As DNA, the CDR3 is TGTGCCAGCAAAAGGGGGTGGGATCAGCCCCAGCATTTT. Translating it yields CASKRGWDQPQHF.

This CDR3 is CASRGQRLYNEQFF. The DNA for the CDR3 is TGTGCCAGTAGGGGACAGAGACTTTACAATGAGCAGTTCTTC. The chain links TRBV19 to TRBJ2-1; TRBD1 matches at 7 bases. Looked up from germline, CDR1 is LNHDA and CDR2 is SQIVND (reference sequence). With V trimmed by 6 bases and J by 4 bases, 6 bases remained unmatched. The CDR3 has 14 residues.

J is TRBJ1-2 and V is TRBV6-5; D is unresolved. CDR1 is MNHEY and CDR2 is SVGAGI in the germline V gene. This CDR3 contains 13 residues. Trimming stripped 7 bases from V and 8 bases from J, with 17 bases between. DNA of the CDR3: TGTGCCAGCACCCCCAGGAGGGATAACGGCTACACCTTC. Its translation: CASTPRRDNGYTF.

The chain carries TRBV12-3 or TRBV12-4 and TRBJ1-5; a weak D match, TRBD1 (6 bases). With 4 bases removed from V and 6 bases from J, the gap between germline ends came to 7 bases. The CDR3 loop spans 12 amino acids. In DNA form, the CDR3 reads TGTGCCAGCAGTTCAGGGGTTCAGCCCCAGCATTTT. Protein product: CASSSGVQPQHF.

The gene calls are TRBV19 and TRBJ2-1; D may be TRBD1 (5 bases). The germline CDR1 and CDR2 sequences are LNHDA and SQIVND (reference sequence). The CDR3 contains 13 residues. Trimming took 3 bases from V and 9 from J, leaving 12 bases between them. DNA of the CDR3: TGTGCCAGTAGTATCCAGGGTTTGAGTGAGCAGTTCTTC. It yields the protein CASSIQGLSEQFF.

V is TRBV7-2 and J is TRBJ2-2; possibly TRBD1 for D (5 bases). The CDR3 runs to 15 residues. CDR1 SGHTA and CDR2 FQGNSA come from the germline V gene. Trimming pared 7 bases from V and 5 bases from J, leaving 17 bases between. CDR3: CASTPRAGLTGELFF. The DNA of the CDR3 is TGTGCCAGCACCCCCAGGGCAGGGTTGACCGGGGAGCTGTTTTTT. Variable domain in full (rest from reference TRBV7-2 and TRBJ2-2): GAGVSQSPSNKVTEKGKDVELRCDPISGHTALYWYRQSLGQGLEFLIYFQGNSAPDKSGLPSDRFSAERTGGSVSTLTIQRTQQEDSAVYLCASTPRAGLTGELFFGEGSRLTVL.

The rearrangement uses TRBV19 and TRBJ2-5; a possible D gene is TRBD1 (6 bases). There are 13 residues in the CDR3. Per the germline V gene, CDR1 is LNHDA and CDR2 is SQIVND (reference sequence). With 3 bases removed from V and 5 bases from J, the gap between germline ends came to 10 bases. The CDR3: CASSMNRGETQYF. Here the CDR3 DNA reads TGTGCCAGTAGTATGAATAGGGGGGAGACCCAGTACTTC. Variable domain in full (rest from reference TRBV19 and TRBJ2-5): DGGITQSPKYLFRKEGQNVTLSCEQNLNHDAMYWYRQDPGQGLRLIYYSQIVNDFQKGDIAEGYSVSREKKESFPLTVTSAQKNPTAFYLCASSMNRGETQYFGPGTRLLVL.

This clone was seen a few times. The V and J genes are TRBV5-1 and TRBJ1-1; possible D gene TRBD1, 6 bases. The CDR3 is 14 amino acids. Germline V gene data show CDR1 as SGHRS and CDR2 as YFSETQ. The V gene lost 7 bases and the J gene lost 2 bases, with 15 bases spanning the gap. In DNA, the CDR3 is TGCGCCAGCCGACGGACAGAGAGAAACACTGAAGCTTTCTTT. Translating gives CASRRTERNTEAFF.

This rearrangement joins TRBV6-5 to TRBJ2-7; D not certain. The CDR3 has 12 residues. Trimming pared 2 bases from V and 6 bases from J, leaving 8 bases between. Germline CDR1 is MNHEY and CDR2 is SVGAGI. CDR3 loop: CASSYAQAEQYF. CDR3 nucleotide sequence: TGTGCCAGCAGTTACGCTCAGGCCGAGCAGTACTTC.

This sequence joins TRBV5-6 and TRBJ1-3; perhaps TRBD1 as D (6 bases). The V and J ends lost 4 bases and 0 bases respectively, with 20 bases between them. Germline V lookup: CDR1 SGHDT, CDR2 YYEEEE. CDR3 length: 18 amino acids. Written as DNA, the CDR3 is TGTGCCAGCAGCCCCGGCGCCAGGGGAGGGTTCTCTGGAAACACCATATATTTT. Translated, it gives CASSPGARGGFSGNTIYF.

This chain links TRBV21-1 with TRBJ2-2; the table's D call TRBD2 went unverified against the DNA. TRBV21-1 is a recognized pseudogene. This CDR3 comprises 14 residues. CDR3 loop: CAVRAGANTGELFF. The DNA for the CDR3 is TGTGCCGTCCGAGCGGGGGCGAACACCGGGGAGCTGTTTTTT.

The rearrangement joins TRBV6-5 to TRBJ2-1; TRBD2 aligns across 11 bases. CDR3 length equals 15 residues. The trim removed 6 bases at V and 6 bases at J, leaving 7 bases unmatched. Germline V CDR1 and CDR2: MNHEY, SVGAGI. The DNA of the CDR3 is TGTGCCAGCAGAGTAGCGGGAGGGGGGATCAATGAGCAGTTCTTC. Amino acid sequence: CASRVAGGGINEQFF.

The chain uses TRBV12-3 or TRBV12-4 and TRBJ2-7, with D unclear. The CDR3 totals 12 residues. The V end lost 2 bases, the J end lost 3 bases, and 5 bases lay between the germline ends. The CDR3 loop reads CASSLRLYEQYF. The CDR3 DNA sequence: TGTGCCAGCAGTTTACGACTCTACGAGCAGTACTTC.

This clone was found once. This chain joins TRBV19 and TRBJ1-6; D gene ambiguous. The CDR3 runs 15 residues. Germline lookup yields CDR1 LNHDA and CDR2 SQIVND (reference sequence). V lost 7 bases, J lost 0 bases, and 10 bases lay in between. The CDR3 DNA reads as TGTGCCAGTATGTACGAGAGCTCCTATAATTCACCCCTCCACTTT. This codes for CASMYESSYNSPLHF. Variable domain in full (rest from reference TRBV19 and TRBJ1-6): DGGITQSPKYLFRKEGQNVTLSCEQNLNHDAMYWYRQDPGQGLRLIYYSQIVNDFQKGDIAEGYSVSREKKESFPLTVTSAQKNPTAFYLCASMYESSYNSPLHFGNGTRLTVT.

This chain links TRBV18 with TRBJ1-2; TRBD1 is a possible D gene (5 bases). V was shortened by 2 bases and J by 0 bases, with 16 bases between the two germline ends. The germline V gene encodes CDR1 KGHSH and CDR2 LQKENI. This CDR3 spans 17 amino acids. The CDR3 protein is CASSPDLRGISNYGYTF. CDR3 nucleotide sequence: TGTGCCAGCTCACCAGACCTCCGGGGGATCTCTAACTATGGCTACACCTTC.

The chain carries TRBV12-3 or TRBV12-4 and TRBJ1-5, with 8 bases fitting TRBD1. V dropped 4 bases and J dropped 7; count of bases not matched to a gene: 3. CDR3 length equals 13 residues. The CDR3 sequence is CASSYDRGQPQHF. As DNA, the CDR3 is TGTGCCAGCAGTTACGACAGGGGACAGCCCCAGCATTTT.

The J gene is TRBJ2-2, the V gene TRBV7-2, with D perhaps matching TRBD2 (6 bases). The CDR3 totals 13 residues. V dropped 1 base and J dropped 17 bases, with 17 bases sitting between them. Per the germline V gene, CDR1 is SGHTA and CDR2 is FQGNSA. Here the CDR3 reads CASSLVHGGVCFF. In nucleotides, the CDR3 is TGTGCCAGCAGCTTAGTACACGGGGGAGTCTGTTTTTTT. Variable domain in full (rest from reference TRBV7-2 and TRBJ2-2): GAGVSQSPSNKVTEKGKDVELRCDPISGHTALYWYRQSLGQGLEFLIYFQGNSAPDKSGLPSDRFSAERTGGSVSTLTIQRTQQEDSAVYLCASSLVHGGVCFFGEGSRLTVL.

The V call is TRBV29-1, the J call TRBJ2-1, with 7 positions matching TRBD2. The V segment lost 5 bases and the J segment 10 bases; nucleotides outside the gene matches: 14. Germline loops: CDR1 SQVTM, CDR2 ANQGSEA. The CDR3 consists of 14 residues. The CDR3 spells CSVLSPSGDREQFF. The CDR3 DNA is TGCAGCGTTTTAAGTCCGAGCGGGGATCGGGAGCAGTTCTTC.

The chain links TRBV6-5 to TRBJ1-2; 7 bases match TRBD1. The ends lost 4 bases at V and 7 bases at J; junction bases unmatched: 15. There are 16 residues in the CDR3. Germline loops: CDR1 MNHEY, CDR2 SVGAGI. For the CDR3, the DNA is TGTGCCAGCAGTTTCGGGACAGTTCGAGGCCGCTCTGGCTACACCTTC. This encodes CASSFGTVRGRSGYTF.